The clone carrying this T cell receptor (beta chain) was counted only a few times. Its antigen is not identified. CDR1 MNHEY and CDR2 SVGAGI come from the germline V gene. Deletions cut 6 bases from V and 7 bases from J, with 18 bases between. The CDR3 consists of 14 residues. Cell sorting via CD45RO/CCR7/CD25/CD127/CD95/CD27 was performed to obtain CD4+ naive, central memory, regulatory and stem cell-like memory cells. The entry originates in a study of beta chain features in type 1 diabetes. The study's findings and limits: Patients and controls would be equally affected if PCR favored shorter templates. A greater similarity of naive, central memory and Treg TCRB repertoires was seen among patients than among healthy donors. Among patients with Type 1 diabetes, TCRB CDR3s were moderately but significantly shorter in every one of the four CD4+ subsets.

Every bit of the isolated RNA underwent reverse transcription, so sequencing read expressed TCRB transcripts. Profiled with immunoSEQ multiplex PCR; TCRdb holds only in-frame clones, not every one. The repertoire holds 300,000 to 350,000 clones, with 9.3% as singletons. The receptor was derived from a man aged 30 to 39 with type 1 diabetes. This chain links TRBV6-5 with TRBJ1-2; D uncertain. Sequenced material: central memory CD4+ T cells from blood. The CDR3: CASSGGRVAGGYTF. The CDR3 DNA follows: TGTGCCAGCAGCGGAGGGAGGGTAGCAGGTGGCTACACCTTC.